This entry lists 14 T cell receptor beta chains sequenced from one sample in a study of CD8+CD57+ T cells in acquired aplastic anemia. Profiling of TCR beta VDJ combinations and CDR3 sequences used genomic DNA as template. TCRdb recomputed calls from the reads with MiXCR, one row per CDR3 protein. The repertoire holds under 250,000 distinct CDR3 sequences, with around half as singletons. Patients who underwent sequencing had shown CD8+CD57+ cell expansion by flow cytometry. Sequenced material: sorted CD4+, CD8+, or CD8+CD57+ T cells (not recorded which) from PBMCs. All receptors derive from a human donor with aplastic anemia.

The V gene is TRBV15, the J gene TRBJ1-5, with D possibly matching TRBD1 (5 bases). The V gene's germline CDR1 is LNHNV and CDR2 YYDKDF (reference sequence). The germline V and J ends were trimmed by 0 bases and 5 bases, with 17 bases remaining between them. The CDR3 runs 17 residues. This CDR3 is CATSRDGVISGDQPQHF. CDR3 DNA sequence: TGTGCCACCAGCAGAGATGGCGTGATTTCGGGGGATCAGCCCCAGCATTTT.

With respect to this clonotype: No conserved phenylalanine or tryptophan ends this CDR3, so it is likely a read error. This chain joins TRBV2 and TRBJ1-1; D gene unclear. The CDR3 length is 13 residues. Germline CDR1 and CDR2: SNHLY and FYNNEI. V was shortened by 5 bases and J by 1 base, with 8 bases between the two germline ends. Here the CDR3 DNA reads TGTGCCAGCAGTTTGGCAGCGAACACTGAAGCTTTCTCT. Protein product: CASSLAANTEAFS.

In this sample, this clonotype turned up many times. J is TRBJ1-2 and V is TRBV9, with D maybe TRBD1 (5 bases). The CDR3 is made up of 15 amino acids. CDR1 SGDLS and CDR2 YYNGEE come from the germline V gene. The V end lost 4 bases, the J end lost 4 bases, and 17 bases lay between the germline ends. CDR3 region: CASSPSGPGPYGYTF. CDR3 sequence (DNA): TGTGCCAGCAGCCCATCAGGTCCAGGGCCCTATGGCTACACCTTC. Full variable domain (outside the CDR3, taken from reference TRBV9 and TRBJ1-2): DSGVTQTPKHLITATGQRVTLRCSPRSGDLSVYWYQQSLDQGLQFLIQYYNGEERAKGNILERFSAQQFPDLHSELNLSSLELGDSALYFCASSPSGPGPYGYTFGSGTRLTVV.

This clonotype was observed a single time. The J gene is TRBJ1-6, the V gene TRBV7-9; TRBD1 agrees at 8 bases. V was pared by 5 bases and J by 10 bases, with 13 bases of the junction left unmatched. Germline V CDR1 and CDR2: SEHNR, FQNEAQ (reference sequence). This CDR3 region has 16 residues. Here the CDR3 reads CASSAGGGAARSPLHF. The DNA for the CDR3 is TGTGCCAGCAGCGCAGGGGGCGGCGCGGCTAGGTCACCCCTCCACTTT.

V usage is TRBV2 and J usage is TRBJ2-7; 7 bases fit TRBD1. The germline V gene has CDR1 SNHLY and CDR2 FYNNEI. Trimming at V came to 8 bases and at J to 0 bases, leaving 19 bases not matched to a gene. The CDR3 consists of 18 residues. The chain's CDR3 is CASSPSTFSGQPSYEQYF. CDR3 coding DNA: TGTGCCAGCTCACCAAGTACGTTTTCGGGACAGCCCTCCTACGAGCAGTACTTC.

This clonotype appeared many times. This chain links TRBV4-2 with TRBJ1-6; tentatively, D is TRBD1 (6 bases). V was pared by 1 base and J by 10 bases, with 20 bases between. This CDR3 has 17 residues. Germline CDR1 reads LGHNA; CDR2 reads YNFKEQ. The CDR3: CASSQGETGLPRSPLHF. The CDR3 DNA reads TGTGCCAGCAGCCAAGGCGAAACAGGGTTACCTAGGTCACCCCTCCACTTT.

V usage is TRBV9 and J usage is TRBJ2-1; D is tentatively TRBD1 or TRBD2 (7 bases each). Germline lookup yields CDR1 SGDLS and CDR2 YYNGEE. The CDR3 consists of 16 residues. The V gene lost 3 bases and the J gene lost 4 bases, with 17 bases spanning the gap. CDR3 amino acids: CASSERSGTDYNEQFF. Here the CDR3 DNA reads TGTGCCAGCAGCGAGAGGAGCGGGACAGATTACAATGAGCAGTTCTTC.

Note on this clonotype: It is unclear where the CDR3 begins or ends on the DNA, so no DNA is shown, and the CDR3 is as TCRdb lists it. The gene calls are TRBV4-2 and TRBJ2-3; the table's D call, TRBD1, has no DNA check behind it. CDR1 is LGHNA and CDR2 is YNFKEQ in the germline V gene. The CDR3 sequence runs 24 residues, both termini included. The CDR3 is CASSTEDSTNCGYTFGSGTDTQYF.

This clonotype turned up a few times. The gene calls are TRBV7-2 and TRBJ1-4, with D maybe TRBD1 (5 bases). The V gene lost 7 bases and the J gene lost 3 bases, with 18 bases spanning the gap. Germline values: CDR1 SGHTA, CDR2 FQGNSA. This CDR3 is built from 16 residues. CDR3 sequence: CASKTTPQGSNEKLFF. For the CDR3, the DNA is TGTGCCAGCAAAACAACACCCCAGGGATCTAATGAAAAACTGTTTTTT.

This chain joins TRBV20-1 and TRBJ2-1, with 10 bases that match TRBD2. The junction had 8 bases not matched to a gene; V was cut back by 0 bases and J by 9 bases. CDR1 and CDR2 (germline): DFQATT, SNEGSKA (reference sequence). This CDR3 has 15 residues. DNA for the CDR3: TGCAGTGCTAGAGATCGGGAAGCGGGGGGGGTTGAGCAGTTCTTC. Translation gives CSARDREAGGVEQFF.

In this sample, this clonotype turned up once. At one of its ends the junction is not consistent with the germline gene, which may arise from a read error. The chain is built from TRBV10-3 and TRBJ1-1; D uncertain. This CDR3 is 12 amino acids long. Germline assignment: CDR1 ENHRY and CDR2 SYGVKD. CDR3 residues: CASSYEETEAFF. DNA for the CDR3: TGTGCCAGCAGTTACGAAGAGACTGAAGCTTTCTTT.

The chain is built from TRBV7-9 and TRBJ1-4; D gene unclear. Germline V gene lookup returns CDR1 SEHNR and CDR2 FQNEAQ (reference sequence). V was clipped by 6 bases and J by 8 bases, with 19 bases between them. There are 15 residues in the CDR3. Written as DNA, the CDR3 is TGTGCCAGCAGTCGTCTTAATGGGCCGGGGGAAAAACTGTTTTTT. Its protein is CASSRLNGPGEKLFF. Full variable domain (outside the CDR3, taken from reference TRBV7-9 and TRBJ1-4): DTGVSQNPRHKITKRGQNVTFRCDPISEHNRLYWYRQTLGQGPEFLTYFQNEAQLEKSRLLSDRFSAERPKGSFSTLEIQRTEQGDSAMYLCASSRLNGPGEKLFFGSGTQLSVL.

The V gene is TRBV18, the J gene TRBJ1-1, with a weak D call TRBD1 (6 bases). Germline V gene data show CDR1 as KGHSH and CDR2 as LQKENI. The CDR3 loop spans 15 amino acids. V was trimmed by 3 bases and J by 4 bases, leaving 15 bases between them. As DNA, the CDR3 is TGTGCCAGCTCACCCCTCGGGGGCTCCGGCACTGAAGCTTTCTTT. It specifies CASSPLGGSGTEAFF.

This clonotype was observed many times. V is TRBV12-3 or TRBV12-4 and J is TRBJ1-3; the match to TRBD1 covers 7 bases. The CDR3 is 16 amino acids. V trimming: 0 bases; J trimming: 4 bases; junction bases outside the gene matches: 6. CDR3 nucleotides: TGTGCCAGCAGTTTAGCCGAGGGACAGCTCGGAAACACCATATATTTT. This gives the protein CASSLAEGQLGNTIYF.